This paragraph reports one T cell receptor beta chain. Its target is unknown. The data originate from a study of CXCR3-negative and CXCR3-positive naive CD8 T cells. Overall study findings and caveats: Naive cells used TRBV-TRBJ genes in much the same way whether CXCR3-negative or CXCR3-positive; memory cells did not. CXCR3 expression dropped partially after cryopreservation, and most assays relied on fresh PBMCs. CXCR3-positive naive cells had TRB CDR3s that were more hydrophobic than CXCR3-negative naive cells had.

UMI-labeled TRB cDNA libraries were prepared by 5' RACE. Each CDR3 protein gets one entry in TCRdb, which reprocessed the 5' RACE reads and gives no DNA. The table lists thousands of distinct CDR3 sequences. CDR1 is SQVTM, CDR2 ANQGSEA, per germline. This CDR3 comprises 13 residues. Sequenced material: naive CXCR3+ CD8+ T cells from blood. Specified subset: CD45RO-CCR7+CD27+CD95- naive CD8+ T cells expressing CXCR3 (TNR3+). The receptor's source is a human donor in good health. Some clones in this sample may be carry-over from other donors' samples. The chain uses TRBV29-1 and TRBJ2-1; there is no DNA to check the TCRdb D call of TRBD2. The CDR3 loop is CTTGLADYNEQFF.